The source of this T cell receptor (beta chain) is a study of blood T cell repertoires in COVID-19. As for the study in general: Whether acute or convalescent, the COVID-19 samples came from the United States, Italy and Spain. The cDNA or gDNA used as material had been derived from T cells, B-cell-depleted T cells, or PBMCs.

TCRdb's table, derived via immunoSEQ multiplex PCR, lists solely in-frame clones and lacks some. The profile shows about 200,000 clones, 81% of them singletons. The germline V and J ends were trimmed by 3 bases and 1 base, with 19 bases remaining between them. CDR3 length: 17 residues. The germline V gene has CDR1 SGHRS and CDR2 YFSETQ. The origin of this receptor is a woman older than 75 with acute or convalescent COVID-19. The sequenced sample was peripheral blood. J is TRBJ2-5 and V is TRBV5-1; D may be TRBD2 (7 bases). This CDR3 reads CASSSGGGAHLQETQYF. The CDR3 DNA sequence: TGCGCCAGCAGCTCCGGAGGGGGGGCGCACCTCCAAGAGACCCAGTACTTC.